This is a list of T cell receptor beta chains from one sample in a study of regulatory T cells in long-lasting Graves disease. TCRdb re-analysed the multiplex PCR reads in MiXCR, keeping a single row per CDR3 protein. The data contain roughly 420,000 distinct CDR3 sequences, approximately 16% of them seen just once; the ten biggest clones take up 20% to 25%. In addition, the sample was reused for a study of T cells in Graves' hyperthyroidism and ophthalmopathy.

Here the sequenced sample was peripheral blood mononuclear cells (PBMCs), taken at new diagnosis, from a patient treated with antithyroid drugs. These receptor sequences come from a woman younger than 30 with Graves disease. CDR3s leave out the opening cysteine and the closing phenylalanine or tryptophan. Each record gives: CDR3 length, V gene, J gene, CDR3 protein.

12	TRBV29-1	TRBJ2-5	SVVISPGPETQY
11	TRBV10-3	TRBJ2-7	AITDRGDYEQY
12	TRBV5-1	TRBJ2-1	ASSPSGIYNEQF
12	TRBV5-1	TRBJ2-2	ATHEGPGSGELF
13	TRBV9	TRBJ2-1	ASSAQISSYNEQF
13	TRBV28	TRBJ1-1	ASSLQGQSRKKAF
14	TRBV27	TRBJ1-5	ASSPVTGVGNQPQH
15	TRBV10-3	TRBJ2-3	AISDLRTSGSTDTQY
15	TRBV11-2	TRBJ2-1	ASSSTGTSGSKGEQF
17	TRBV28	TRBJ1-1	ASSLWRQGFRGGNTEAF
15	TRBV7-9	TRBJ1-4	ASSLGRTATTNEKLF
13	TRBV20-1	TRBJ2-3	SASSDRGRTDTQY
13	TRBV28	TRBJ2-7	ASRPQGAPAYEQY
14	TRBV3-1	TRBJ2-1	ASSSSGQGSYNEQF
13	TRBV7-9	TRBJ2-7	ASSLGWDRVNEQY
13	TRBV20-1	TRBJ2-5	SANKAGEPQETQY
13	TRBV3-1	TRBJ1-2	ASSQDSGIIYGYT
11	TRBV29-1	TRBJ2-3	SVGGGFSDTQY
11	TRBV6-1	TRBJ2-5	ASTPRYQETQY
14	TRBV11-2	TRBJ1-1	ASSLGPDRANTEAF
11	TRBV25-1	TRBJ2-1	ASRVSSYNEQF
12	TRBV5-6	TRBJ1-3	ASSFPDSGNTIY
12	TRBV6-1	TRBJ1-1	ANSRAGMNTEAF
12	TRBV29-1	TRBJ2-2	SVGQGPNTGELF
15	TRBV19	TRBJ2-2	ASSTPPSGSLSGELF
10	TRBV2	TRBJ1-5	ASAGTRQPQH
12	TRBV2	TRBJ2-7	ASSDRRGPYEQY
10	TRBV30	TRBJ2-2	AWSVSLGELF
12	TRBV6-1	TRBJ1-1	ASTRQGEYTEAF
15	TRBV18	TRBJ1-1	ASSQEIMGARNTEAF